A selection of T cell receptor beta chains follows, all from one sample in a study of OX40 agonist ivuxolimab in advanced cancers. The assay was immunoSEQ multiplex PCR, and TCRdb's table has in-frame clones only and misses some. The data show 25,000 to 30,000 clones, around four fifths seen once. Sample: CD4+ or CD8+ T cells sorted from blood, taken in a trial of the OX40 agonist ivuxolimab. All receptors come from an adult with an advanced solid tumor such as melanoma, head and neck, liver or kidney cancer. CDR3s include the opening cysteine and the closing phenylalanine or tryptophan. Fields, in order: J gene, D gene, V gene, clone size, CDR3 protein, CDR3 DNA. D genes are given only for firm matches. Rows give clone size only sometimes, using once, few, many, or a class for an expanded clone.

>TRBJ2-7|-|TRBV5-1|-
CASSLTVSYEQYF
TGCGCCAGCAGCTTGACAGTCTCCTACGAGCAGTACTTC
>TRBJ2-7|TRBD2|TRBV9|-
CASSVAAGVGHYEQYF
TGTGCCAGCAGCGTAGCGGCGGGGGTAGGGCACTACGAGCAGTACTTC
>TRBJ1-1|TRBD1|TRBV5-6|once
CASSLGQGREAFF
TGTGCCAGCAGCTTAGGACAGGGGAGGGAAGCTTTCTTT
>TRBJ2-5|-|TRBV5-4|-
CASSSRTGQGETQYF
TGTGCCAGCAGCTCGAGGACGGGGCAGGGGGAGACCCAGTACTTC
>TRBJ2-2|-|TRBV21-1|-
CASSKAKTSGDTGELFF
TGTGCCAGCAGCAAAGCGAAGACTAGCGGGGACACCGGGGAGCTGTTTTTT
>TRBJ2-5|TRBD2|TRBV4-2|-
CASSQEREGQETQYF
TGTGCCAGCAGCCAAGAGCGGGAGGGCCAAGAGACCCAGTACTTC
>TRBJ2-7|-|TRBV6-5|-
CASRDESKTLPVF
TGTGCCAGCAGGGACGAGTCGAAGACCTTACCCGTCTTC
>TRBJ2-1|-|TRBV28|-
CASSSRGFYNEQFF
TGTGCCAGCAGTTCGCGGGGCTTCTACAATGAGCAGTTCTTC
>TRBJ1-3|-|TRBV4-2|-
CASSQDPASGNTIYF
TGTGCCAGCAGCCAAGATCCGGCCTCTGGAAACACCATATATTTT
>TRBJ1-1|-|TRBV2|-
CASALTVSNTEAFF
TGTGCCAGCGCTCTGACGGTAAGCAACACTGAAGCTTTCTTT
>TRBJ1-1|-|TRBV9|-
CASSSVGAIRGRTEAFF
TGTGCCAGCAGCAGCGTAGGGGCCATACGGGGGCGGACTGAAGCTTTCTTT
>TRBJ2-3|TRBD2|TRBV5-5|-
CASSPSGGPDTQYF
TGTGCCAGCAGTCCTAGCGGGGGACCAGATACGCAGTATTTT
>TRBJ2-7|TRBD2|TRBV27|-
CASSPGVAGAGEQYF
TGTGCCAGCAGTCCAGGGGTAGCGGGGGCAGGGGAGCAGTACTTC
>TRBJ2-7|-|TRBV15|-
CATSRVGPNYGGGSYEQYF
TGTGCCACCAGCAGAGTGGGGCCTAACTACGGGGGAGGTTCCTACGAGCAGTACTTC
>TRBJ2-7|-|TRBV7-9|-
CASSPPRGGSSYEQYF
TGTGCCAGCAGCCCACCTAGGGGGGGGAGCTCCTACGAGCAGTACTTC
>TRBJ1-2|-|TRBV5-4|-
CASSPPEGGYGYTF
TGTGCCAGCAGCCCCCCGGAGGGGGGCTATGGCTACACCTTC
>TRBJ2-1|TRBD2|TRBV7-6|-
CASSSGASGGDEQFF
TGTGCCAGCAGCTCAGGGGCTAGCGGGGGTGATGAGCAGTTCTTC
>TRBJ2-7|-|TRBV7-7|-
CASSPEVEGYSEQYF
TGTGCCAGCAGCCCCGAAGTCGAGGGTTATTCCGAGCAGTACTTC
>TRBJ2-4|-|TRBV15|-
CATSRVGDPVAKNIQYF
TGTGCCACCAGCAGAGTTGGGGATCCTGTAGCCAAAAACATTCAGTACTTC
>TRBJ2-7|-|TRBV11-2|-
CASSFSGSQEYEQYF
TGTGCCAGCAGCTTCAGTGGTTCCCAGGAGTACGAGCAGTACTTC
>TRBJ1-1|-|TRBV2|-
CASSDGEAFF
TGTGCCAGCAGTGACGGTGAAGCTTTCTTT
>TRBJ2-3|TRBD2|TRBV2|-
CASTPGLAGAVDTQYF
TGTGCCAGCACCCCGGGACTAGCGGGAGCGGTAGATACGCAGTATTTT
>TRBJ1-2|-|TRBV29-1|-
CSVLKGGYTF
TGCAGCGTTTTGAAGGGAGGCTACACCTTC
>TRBJ2-5|TRBD2|TRBV7-2|-
CASSFPSGGEETQYF
TGTGCCAGCAGCTTCCCTAGCGGGGGGGAAGAGACCCAGTACTTC
>TRBJ2-2|-|TRBV27|-
CASSLGRSGELFF
TGTGCCAGCAGTTTAGGACGGAGCGGGGAGCTGTTTTTT
>TRBJ2-5|TRBD2|TRBV19|-
CASSNWREGLPETQYF
TGTGCCAGTAGTAATTGGCGGGAGGGCCTGCCAGAGACCCAGTACTTC
>TRBJ2-7|-|TRBV10-1|-
CASSRDNSYEQYF
TGCGCCAGCAGCAGGGACAACTCCTACGAGCAGTACTTC
>TRBJ2-3|-|TRBV5-1|-
CASRRVRGSTDTQYF
TGCGCCAGCAGACGGGTCCGAGGGAGCACAGATACGCAGTATTTT
>TRBJ2-1|-|TRBV12-5|-
CASGPSWGAEQFF
TGTGCTAGTGGTCCGTCGTGGGGCGCCGAGCAGTTCTTC
>TRBJ2-7|-|TRBV5-6|once
CASSPSYEQYF
TGTGCCAGCAGTCCGTCCTACGAGCAGTACTTC
>TRBJ2-2|-|TRBV6-5|-
CASSYSNVGGTGELFF
TGTGCCAGCAGTTACTCGAATGTAGGAGGGACCGGGGAGCTGTTTTTT
>TRBJ2-1|TRBD2|TRBV5-1|-
CASSSIAGAYNEQFF
TGCGCCAGCAGCTCAATAGCGGGCGCCTACAATGAGCAGTTCTTC
>TRBJ2-1|-|TRBV7-9|-
CASSFTGTLENEQFF
TGTGCCAGCAGCTTTACCGGGACCCTAGAGAATGAGCAGTTCTTC
>TRBJ1-3|TRBD1|TRBV6-5|-
CASSPGGSGNTIYF
TGTGCCAGCAGTCCAGGGGGGAGCGGAAACACCATATATTTT
>TRBJ2-7|-|TRBV2|-
CASSERLGYEQYF
TGTGCCAGCAGTGAAAGACTAGGCTACGAGCAGTACTTC
>TRBJ1-2|-|TRBV6-1|-
CASSEGGRNYGYTF
TGTGCCAGCAGTGAAGGGGGCAGGAACTATGGCTACACCTTC
>TRBJ1-2|-|TRBV28|once
CASSTVGRDDPYGYTF
TGTGCCAGCAGTACCGTGGGCAGGGATGATCCCTATGGCTACACCTTC
>TRBJ2-7|TRBD2|TRBV19|-
CASSSAGGPYEQYF
TGTGCCAGTAGTTCAGCGGGGGGGCCTTACGAGCAGTACTTC
>TRBJ2-2|-|TRBV11-2|-
CASSISGPTGELFF
TGTGCCAGCAGCATCAGTGGTCCCACCGGGGAGCTGTTTTTT
>TRBJ2-1|-|TRBV7-9|-
CASSPGQGEQFF
TGTGCCAGTAGCCCTGGGCAGGGGGAGCAGTTCTTC
>TRBJ2-5|-|TRBV6-5|once
CASSEFGGIETQYF
TGTGCCAGCAGTGAATTTGGAGGAATAGAGACCCAGTACTTC
>TRBJ1-3|-|TRBV28|-
CASAGVSYTIYF
TGTGCCAGCGCTGGCGTTTCCTACACCATATATTTT
>TRBJ2-3|TRBD2|TRBV10-3|-
CAISEPLAGGTDTQYF
TGTGCCATCAGTGAGCCCCTAGCGGGGGGCACAGATACGCAGTATTTT
>TRBJ2-1|-|TRBV5-1|once
CASSFTLSSYNEQFF
TGCGCCAGCAGCTTCACCCTCAGCTCCTACAATGAGCAGTTCTTC
>TRBJ2-7|-|TRBV30|-
CAWDRGNPYEQYF
TGTGCCTGGGACAGAGGCAACCCCTACGAGCAGTACTTC
>TRBJ2-3|-|TRBV2|-
CASSGTTFSLDTQYF
TGTGCCAGCAGTGGTACAACGTTCTCACTCGATACGCAGTATTTT
>TRBJ2-5|-|TRBV14|-
CASSQREVWETQYF
TGTGCCAGCAGCCAACGTGAGGTGTGGGAGACCCAGTACTTC
>TRBJ2-5|-|TRBV5-6|-
CASSSLNQETQYF
TGTGCCAGCAGCTCGCTAAATCAAGAGACCCAGTACTTC
>TRBJ2-3|-|TRBV6-1|-
CASSEDQVMASSTDTQYF
TGTGCCAGCAGTGAAGACCAAGTGATGGCGTCTAGCACAGATACGCAGTATTTT
>TRBJ2-7|-|TRBV11-3|once
CASSGRDSPYEQYF
TGTGCCAGCAGCGGGCGAGACAGCCCCTACGAGCAGTACTTC
>TRBJ2-7|-|TRBV27|-
CATFTYEQYF
TGTGCCACCTTTACCTACGAGCAGTACTTC
>TRBJ1-1|-|TRBV6-1|-
CASSNRPRLDTEAFF
TGTGCCAGCAGTAACAGACCCAGGCTGGACACTGAAGCTTTCTTT